The clone carrying this T cell receptor beta chain was counted ten times or more. The antigen remains undetermined. The data were obtained in a study of T-cell memory formation after mild COVID-19. Study-wide results and limits: CD4+ contracting clones were mainly CM and EM; CD8+ ones, EMRA.

Amplification by 5'RACE using constant-segment primers produced TCR alpha and TCR beta cDNA libraries that carried sample barcodes and UMIs. TCRdb used MiXCR to reprocess the 5' RACE reads, holding one entry per CDR3 protein. The data contain roughly 200,000 distinct CDR3 sequences, roughly 16% of them seen just once; the ten biggest clones take up roughly 1.9%. This CDR3 comprises 15 residues. V was pared by 1 base and J by 2 bases, with 9 bases between. Germline V gives CDR1 SGHTA, CDR2 FQGNSA. The genes are TRBV7-2 and TRBJ1-5, with D possibly being TRBD1 (6 bases). The sample was PBMCs or a T cell subset sorted from them (not recorded which). This sequence was found in an adult woman who had mild COVID-19 (a few samples of this study predate the infection). Cell type and time point are not known. The CDR3 loop is CASSLGGGGNQPQHF. In DNA, the CDR3 is TGTGCCAGCAGCTTAGGAGGGGGAGGCAATCAGCCCCAGCATTTT.